This is a list of T cell receptor beta chains from one sample in a study of CD8+ T cells in alopecia areata. The repertoire was sequenced with immunoSEQ multiplex PCR; TCRdb's copy has only in-frame clones and lacks some. The table lists around 140,000 clones, around 58% of them singletons. Sequences were derived from CD4+ T cells sorted from blood, sampled at week 0. Receptor source: a human donor with alopecia areata. The CDR3 runs from the conserved cysteine through the conserved F or W. A D gene is named only where the DNA matches it firmly. A row's size may be missing; if present it is once, few, many or a size class.

TRBV5-6	NA	TRBJ2-7	once	CASSPGTETYEQYF	TGTGCCAGCAGCCCCGGGACGGAAACCTACGAGCAGTACTTC
TRBV4-1	TRBD1	TRBJ2-5	once	CASSRQGSSETQYF	TGCGCCAGCAGCCGACAGGGATCTTCAGAGACCCAGTACTTC
TRBV11-2	TRBD2	TRBJ2-5	NA	CASTLRWEGTQYF	TGTGCCAGCACCCTCCGGTGGGAGGGGACCCAGTACTTC
TRBV5-1	NA	TRBJ1-1	NA	CASSARDQGTEAFF	TGCGCCAGCAGCGCCAGGGATCAAGGCACTGAAGCTTTCTTT
TRBV7-6	NA	TRBJ1-4	NA	CASSLTGATNEKLFF	TGTGCCAGCAGCTTAACAGGCGCAACTAATGAAAAACTGTTTTTT
TRBV7-9	NA	TRBJ2-1	NA	CASSFVNEQFF	TGTGCCAGCAGCTTCGTGAATGAGCAGTTCTTC
TRBV7-9	NA	TRBJ1-1	few	CASSLGGTYLEAFF	TGTGCCAGCAGCTTGGGGGGGACTTACCTTGAAGCTTTCTTT
TRBV4-1	TRBD1	TRBJ2-7	NA	CASSQDNGQVVLEQYF	TGCGCCAGCAGCCAAGATAACGGACAGGTAGTGCTCGAGCAGTACTTC
TRBV29-1	NA	TRBJ1-1	few	CSSRGAGREAEAFF	TGCAGCTCGCGGGGAGCAGGGCGGGAGGCTGAAGCTTTCTTT
TRBV2	NA	TRBJ2-7	NA	CASSLNLYEQYF	TGTGCCAGCAGTCTTAACCTCTACGAGCAGTACTTC
TRBV30	NA	TRBJ1-2	few	CAWRRTRRDFYGYTF	TGTGCCTGGCGAAGGACGAGACGGGACTTCTATGGCTACACCTTC
TRBV5-1	NA	TRBJ1-1	NA	CASSVLENTEAFF	TGCGCCAGCAGCGTATTAGAGAACACTGAAGCTTTCTTT
TRBV2	NA	TRBJ1-1	once	CASRTERGTEAFF	TGTGCCAGCAGGACAGAACGAGGCACTGAAGCTTTCTTT
TRBV7-9	NA	TRBJ2-5	few	CASSLSLSQETQYF	TGTGCCAGCAGCTTGTCACTGTCACAAGAGACCCAGTACTTC
TRBV18	NA	TRBJ2-6	NA	CASSPGGANVLTF	TGTGCCAGCTCACCGGGTGGGGCCAACGTCCTGACTTTC
TRBV7-9	NA	TRBJ1-6	NA	CASSLESSPLHF	TGTGCCAGCAGCTTAGAGAGTTCACCCCTCCACTTT
TRBV29-1	NA	TRBJ2-3	NA	CSVEPGMADTQYF	TGCAGCGTTGAGCCGGGTATGGCAGATACGCAGTATTTT
TRBV5-1	NA	TRBJ2-7	few	CASRYQGSSYEQYF	TGCGCCAGCAGATACCAGGGGAGCTCCTACGAGCAGTACTTC
TRBV27	NA	TRBJ2-2	NA	CASSHPGESNTGELFF	TGTGCCAGCAGTCACCCAGGGGAATCGAACACCGGGGAGCTGTTTTTT
TRBV15	NA	TRBJ2-5	NA	CATSRDLARGQETQYF	TGTGCCACCAGCAGAGATCTGGCTAGGGGACAAGAGACCCAGTACTTC
TRBV18	NA	TRBJ2-1	NA	CASSPASNEQFF	TGTGCCAGCTCACCAGCCAGTAATGAGCAGTTCTTC
TRBV7-2	TRBD1	TRBJ1-3	many	CASSFGTGKANTIYF	TGTGCCAGCAGCTTCGGGACAGGGAAGGCAAACACCATATATTTT
TRBV2	NA	TRBJ2-2	few	CASSEDSPNTGELFF	TGTGCCAGCAGTGAGGACAGCCCGAACACCGGGGAGCTGTTTTTT
TRBV7-9	NA	TRBJ1-5	NA	CASSQWPGQSNQPQHF	TGTGCCAGCAGCCAATGGCCAGGGCAGAGCAATCAGCCCCAGCATTTT
TRBV19	NA	TRBJ1-2	NA	CASRSEPDYGYTF	TGTGCCAGTAGAAGTGAGCCTGACTATGGCTACACCTTC
TRBV27	TRBD2	TRBJ2-5	NA	CASSSLAGGQETQYF	TGTGCCAGCAGTTCCTTAGCGGGGGGACAAGAGACCCAGTACTTC
TRBV2	TRBD2	TRBJ2-4	NA	CASSGGGGNIQYF	TGTGCCAGCAGTGGAGGCGGGGGGAACATTCAGTACTTC
TRBV4-1	TRBD2	TRBJ2-5	NA	CASSQDRAAGGQETQYF	TGCGCCAGCAGCCAAGATCGGGCAGCGGGGGGACAGGAGACCCAGTACTTC
TRBV9	NA	TRBJ2-5	NA	CASSVKAGGETQYF	TGTGCCAGCAGCGTAAAGGCGGGTGGGGAGACCCAGTACTTC
TRBV25-1	NA	TRBJ1-1	NA	CASSEIGRGNTEAFF	TGTGCCAGCAGTGAAATTGGCAGGGGTAACACTGAAGCTTTCTTT
TRBV5-1	NA	TRBJ2-5	NA	CASSFGQYQETQYF	TGCGCCAGCAGCTTTGGACAGTACCAAGAGACCCAGTACTTC
TRBV5-1	NA	TRBJ1-2	NA	CASSPFGNYTF	TGCGCCAGCAGCCCCTTTGGGAACTACACCTTC
TRBV30	NA	TRBJ1-6	NA	CAWNRESYNSPLHF	TGTGCCTGGAACAGGGAGTCCTATAATTCACCCCTCCACTTT
TRBV9	TRBD1	TRBJ1-1	NA	CASSLRQGDTEAFF	TGTGCCAGCAGCCTCAGACAGGGTGACACTGAAGCTTTCTTT
TRBV6-6	NA	TRBJ2-7	NA	CASSYLPLEQYF	TGTGCCAGCAGTTACCTCCCCCTCGAGCAGTACTTC
TRBV7-2	TRBD1	TRBJ2-1	medium-sized	CASSSNRGSNEQFF	TGTGCCAGCAGCTCCAACAGGGGTAGCAATGAGCAGTTCTTC
TRBV18	TRBD2	TRBJ2-7	NA	CASSPPGGAYEQYF	TGTGCCAGCTCACCACCCGGGGGGGCCTACGAGCAGTACTTC
TRBV5-1	NA	TRBJ1-1	NA	CASMRNVDTEAFF	TGCGCCAGCATGAGGAATGTGGACACTGAAGCTTTCTTT
TRBV29-1	NA	TRBJ2-7	few	CSVEDPTGQYF	TGCAGCGTTGAAGATCCGACGGGGCAGTACTTC
TRBV7-2	NA	TRBJ1-1	NA	CASSLGLPNTEAFF	TGTGCCAGCAGCTTAGGTCTTCCGAACACTGAAGCTTTCTTT
TRBV23-1	TRBD2	TRBJ2-5	NA	CASSQGTSEETQYF	TGCGCCAGCAGTCAGGGGACTAGCGAAGAGACCCAGTACTTC
TRBV6-6	NA	TRBJ1-2	few	CASSLRPGYGYTF	TGTGCCAGCAGTCTACGACCCGGGTATGGCTACACCTTC
TRBV25-1	NA	TRBJ2-6	NA	CASSEAGANVLTF	TGTGCCAGCAGTGAGGCTGGGGCCAACGTCCTGACTTTC
TRBV7-6	NA	TRBJ2-5	once	CASSQRGETQYF	TGTGCCAGCAGCCAAAGAGGGGAGACCCAGTACTTC
TRBV4-3	NA	TRBJ2-3	NA	CASSQSSTDTQYF	TGCGCCAGCAGCCAATCTAGCACAGATACGCAGTATTTT
TRBV29-1	NA	TRBJ2-2	NA	CSVGSQGNTGELFF	TGCAGCGTTGGAAGTCAGGGAAACACCGGGGAGCTGTTTTTT
TRBV6-1	NA	TRBJ2-2	NA	CASSADVDTGELFF	TGTGCCAGCAGTGCGGACGTAGACACCGGGGAGCTGTTTTTT
TRBV6-1	NA	TRBJ2-5	NA	CASLEQARQETQYF	TGTGCCAGCCTTGAACAGGCAAGGCAAGAGACCCAGTACTTC
TRBV2	NA	TRBJ2-5	NA	CASSWGPGRETQYF	TGTGCCAGCAGTTGGGGACCGGGGCGGGAGACCCAGTACTTC
TRBV5-1	NA	TRBJ2-3	few	CASSLDGGTDTQYF	TGCGCCAGCAGCTTGGATGGTGGCACAGATACGCAGTATTTT
TRBV9	TRBD2	TRBJ2-5	NA	CASSVSGTSDFETQYF	TGTGCCAGCAGCGTTTCCGGGACTAGCGACTTTGAGACCCAGTACTTC